The rows below give T cell receptor beta chains drawn from one sample of a study of cytotoxic CD8 clonotypes in ibrutinib-treated CLL. TCRdb's copy holds only in-frame clones and misses some; the assay was immunoSEQ multiplex PCR. The repertoire holds around 150,000 clones, with approximately 80% as singletons. Material: PBMCs, obtained after 36 months of ibrutinib treatment. The source of these receptors is a human donor with chronic lymphocytic leukemia. Both conserved end residues are part of each CDR3. The order of the fields is J gene, D gene, clone size, V gene, CDR3 protein, CDR3 DNA. D genes are given only for firm matches. A row's size may be missing; if present it is once, few, many or a size class.

TRBJ2-2,-,few,TRBV19,CASTPGPANTGELFF,TGTGCCAGTACCCCAGGTCCTGCGAACACCGGGGAGCTGTTTTTT
TRBJ2-1,-,few,TRBV7-2,CASSPRVSYNEQFF,TGTGCCAGCAGCCCCCGGGTTTCCTACAATGAGCAGTTCTTC
TRBJ2-7,TRBD1,-,TRBV2,CASSETGGLREQYF,TGTGCCAGCAGTGAAACAGGGGGCTTGCGTGAGCAGTACTTC
TRBJ1-2,-,once,TRBV11-2,CASSINYRGYTF,TGTGCCAGCAGCATCAATTACAGGGGCTACACCTTC
TRBJ2-1,-,-,TRBV29-1,CSVEGTTEGQFF,TGCAGCGTTGAAGGGACGACTGAGGGGCAGTTCTTC
TRBJ2-3,-,-,TRBV11-2,CASSPPGADTQYF,TGTGCCAGCAGCCCACCCGGCGCGGATACGCAGTATTTT
TRBJ1-2,TRBD1,-,TRBV18,CASSTQDRAGGYTF,TGTGCCAGCTCCACCCAGGACAGGGCGGGTGGCTACACCTTC
TRBJ1-2,TRBD1,-,TRBV7-9,CASSKDRVGGYTF,TGTGCCAGCAGCAAGGACAGGGTGGGAGGCTACACCTTC
TRBJ1-6,-,-,TRBV2,CASTRVSDSPLHF,TGTGCTAGCACCAGGGTTTCAGATTCACCCCTCCACTTT
TRBJ2-7,-,-,TRBV14,CASSLISEAYEQYF,TGTGCCAGCAGCTTAATCTCAGAAGCCTACGAGCAGTACTTC
TRBJ2-6,TRBD1,-,TRBV30,CASTGQPLLGANVLTF,TGTGCCTCGACAGGGCAGCCGCTACTGGGGGCCAACGTCCTGACTTTC
TRBJ1-2,-,-,TRBV10-3,CAISGAGGYTF,TGTGCCATCAGTGGGGCTGGGGGCTACACCTTC
TRBJ1-6,-,-,TRBV19,CASSSGLPLRNSPLHF,TGTGCCAGTAGTTCAGGGCTCCCACTCCGGAATTCACCCCTCCACTTT
TRBJ1-6,-,once,TRBV10-3,CAISEYRDNSPLHF,TGTGCCATCAGTGAATACAGGGACAATTCACCCCTCCACTTT
TRBJ2-1,-,-,TRBV10-2,CASSLGPHEQFF,TGCGCCAGCAGCCTGGGACCTCATGAGCAGTTCTTC
TRBJ2-7,-,-,TRBV28,CASRKGGEYEQYF,TGTGCCAGCAGGAAAGGGGGGGAATACGAGCAGTACTTC
TRBJ1-5,-,-,TRBV30,CAWRAQGPNQPQHF,TGTGCCTGGAGAGCTCAGGGGCCGAATCAGCCCCAGCATTTT
TRBJ2-7,-,-,TRBV18,CASSPNYASPSFSSYEQYF,TGTGCCAGCTCACCAAATTACGCCAGTCCATCCTTTAGCTCCTACGAGCAGTACTTC
TRBJ1-2,-,-,TRBV27,CASSFAGTNYGYTF,TGTGCCAGCAGTTTCGCGGGAACAAACTATGGCTACACCTTC
TRBJ1-1,-,-,TRBV5-5,CASSPRGSTEAFF,TGTGCCAGCAGCCCCAGGGGTAGCACTGAAGCTTTCTTT
TRBJ2-5,-,-,TRBV19,CASSTTGRETQYF,TGTGCCAGTAGTACCACAGGGCGTGAGACCCAGTACTTC
TRBJ1-5,-,-,TRBV5-6,CASSFRGSRNQPQHF,TGTGCCAGCAGCTTCCGGGGGTCCAGGAATCAGCCCCAGCATTTT
TRBJ1-2,TRBD1,-,TRBV10-3,CAISDPGGTDNYGYTF,TGTGCCATCAGTGACCCCGGCGGGACAGACAACTATGGCTACACCTTC
TRBJ1-5,-,-,TRBV18,CASSQGTYQPQHF,TGTGCCAGCTCTCAAGGGACCTATCAGCCCCAGCATTTT
TRBJ2-3,TRBD2,-,TRBV5-1,CASSSEAGDTDTQYF,TGCGCCAGCAGCTCAGAAGCGGGGGACACAGATACGCAGTATTTT
TRBJ2-4,TRBD1,-,TRBV6-6,CASSPPGQGSNIQYF,TGTGCCAGCAGTCCACCGGGACAGGGGTCAAACATTCAGTACTTC
TRBJ1-4,-,-,TRBV11-2,CASSLNQGNIGEKLFF,TGTGCCAGCAGCTTAAATCAGGGGAATATTGGTGAAAAACTGTTTTTT
TRBJ1-2,-,-,TRBV6-5,CASSSPRSPIYGYTF,TGTGCCAGCAGTTCCCCACGCAGTCCGATCTATGGCTACACCTTC
TRBJ1-6,-,-,TRBV7-9,CASSPYNSPLHF,TGTGCCAGCAGCCCGTATAATTCACCCCTCCACTTT
TRBJ2-2,TRBD1,once,TRBV25-1,CASSAGQGASGELFF,TGTGCCAGCAGTGCAGGCCAGGGGGCTAGCGGGGAGCTGTTTTTT
TRBJ2-5,-,-,TRBV7-6,CASSSRGETQYF,TGTGCCAGCAGCTCTAGAGGGGAGACCCAGTACTTC
TRBJ1-2,-,-,TRBV11-2,CASSPAGWTNYGYTF,TGTGCCAGCAGCCCCGCGGGGTGGACTAACTATGGCTACACCTTC
TRBJ1-3,-,few,TRBV28,CASTTSGNTIYF,TGTGCCAGCACGACCTCTGGAAACACCATATATTTT
TRBJ1-4,-,few,TRBV6-1,CASDTATNEKLFF,TGTGCCAGTGACACGGCAACTAATGAAAAACTGTTTTTT
TRBJ2-7,TRBD1,-,TRBV6-6,CASSRPGGTYEQYF,TGTGCCAGCAGCCGGCCAGGGGGCACGTACGAGCAGTACTTC
TRBJ1-2,TRBD1,-,TRBV30,CAWSWAGGGGYTF,TGTGCCTGGAGTTGGGCAGGGGGAGGCGGCTACACCTTC
TRBJ2-2,-,-,TRBV25-1,CASSGKLGSSNTGELFF,TGTGCCAGCAGTGGCAAATTGGGGAGTTCGAACACCGGGGAGCTGTTTTTT